One sample yielded the 24 T cell receptor beta chains listed below, sequenced in a study of OX40 agonist ivuxolimab in advanced cancers. Only in-frame clones appear in the TCRdb table, and some are missing; sequencing was by immunoSEQ multiplex PCR. The data hold 61,000 or so clones, with approximately 90% observed a single time. The sample was CD4+ or CD8+ T cells sorted from blood, taken in a trial of the OX40 agonist ivuxolimab. All receptors derive from an adult with an advanced solid tumor such as melanoma, head and neck, liver or kidney cancer.

The CDR3 nucleotides are TGTGCCAGCAGTTTATTCGGACTAGCGGGGTACAATGAGCAGTTCTTC. The encoded protein is CASSLFGLAGYNEQFF. This chain links TRBV28 with TRBJ2-1; 12 bases match TRBD2. The germline gives CDR1 MDHEN, CDR2 SYDVKM. After removal of 1 base from V and 4 bases from J, the junction contained 2 bases not matched to a gene. The CDR3 extends over 16 amino acids.

The V gene is TRBV7-2, the J gene TRBJ1-6, with D hard to call. V was pared by 1 base and J by 15 bases, with 7 bases between. There are 11 residues in the CDR3. Germline CDR1 is SGHTA and CDR2 is FQGNSA. The CDR3 sequence: CASSLDTRLHF. In nucleotides, the CDR3 is TGTGCCAGCAGCTTAGACACCCGCCTCCACTTT.

The CDR3: CASSLFQTWGELFF. The DNA of the CDR3 is TGTGCCAGCAGCTTGTTTCAAACGTGGGGGGAGCTGTTTTTT. The chain is built from TRBV5-6 and TRBJ2-2, with D hard to call. Germline V gene lookup returns CDR1 SGHDT and CDR2 YYEEEE. This CDR3 region has 14 residues. Trimming cost V 1 base and J 8 bases, with 12 bases left between them.

The rearrangement joins TRBV18 to TRBJ2-5; TRBD2 matches at 9 bases. CDR3 length equals 14 residues. The germline gives CDR1 KGHSH, CDR2 LQKENI. V trimming: 2 bases; J trimming: 2 bases; junction bases outside the gene matches: 0. CDR3 sequence reads: CASSPGLAQETQYF. The CDR3 coding sequence is TGTGCCAGCTCACCAGGACTAGCGCAAGAGACCCAGTACTTC.

CDR3 residues: CASSHTTGNNSPLHF. CDR3 nucleotide sequence: TGTGCCAGCAGCCACACGACAGGGAATAATTCACCCCTCCACTTT. This sequence joins TRBV5-5 and TRBJ1-6; 7 nucleotides line up with TRBD1. This CDR3 contains 15 residues. Trimming at V came to 4 bases and at J to 5 bases, leaving 6 bases not matched to a gene. Germline values: CDR1 SGHKS, CDR2 YYEKEE (reference sequence). Based on the CDR3 plus reference TRBV5-5 and TRBJ1-6, the full variable domain is DAGVTQSPTHLIKTRGQQVTLRCSPISGHKSVSWYQQVLGQGPQFIFQYYEKEERGRGNFPDRFSARQFPNYSSELNVNALLLGDSALYLCASSHTTGNNSPLHFGNGTRLTVT.

The genes are TRBV6-5 and TRBJ2-5, with TRBD1 matching over 9 bases. The junction had 4 bases not matched to a gene; V was cut back by 6 bases and J by 2 bases. This CDR3 region has 14 residues. Germline values: CDR1 MNHEY, CDR2 SVGAGI. CDR3 sequence: CASRVDRGQETQYF. CDR3 in DNA: TGTGCCAGCAGGGTGGACAGGGGTCAAGAGACCCAGTACTTC.

This rearrangement joins TRBV9 to TRBJ1-5, with TRBD1 as a possible D gene (6 bases). Trimming shortened V by 4 bases and J by 0 bases, and 11 bases separated the two germline ends. The CDR3 is made up of 15 amino acids. Germline lookup yields CDR1 SGDLS and CDR2 YYNGEE. The CDR3 here is CASSRGGGSNQPQHF. The CDR3 DNA reads as TGTGCCAGCAGCCGAGGGGGTGGTAGCAATCAGCCCCAGCATTTT.

This sequence joins TRBV7-2 and TRBJ1-4, with 7 bases aligning to TRBD1. From germline, CDR1 is SGHTA and CDR2 FQGNSA. J was trimmed by 11 bases and V by 3 bases; bases with no gene match: 15. The CDR3 is 16 amino acids. CDR3 bases: TGTGCCAGCAGCTTGGGGGGGACAGAACCCCTCGGGAAACTGTTTTTT. Its translation: CASSLGGTEPLGKLFF.

The J gene is TRBJ2-7, the V gene TRBV6-1; 9 bases map to TRBD2. Trimming at V came to 1 base and at J to 2 bases, leaving 12 bases not matched to a gene. CDR3 length equals 18 residues. Per germline, CDR1 MNHNS and CDR2 SASEGT. CDR3 bases: TGTGCCAGCAGTGAAGGTTGGTTAGCGGGGGCACCAACCTACGAGCAGTACTTC. It encodes CASSEGWLAGAPTYEQYF.

This sequence joins TRBV6-1 and TRBJ2-3; D is uncertain. CDR1 and CDR2 (germline): MNHNS, SASEGT. The CDR3 has 13 residues. Deletions cut 2 bases from V and 10 bases from J, with 13 bases between. The CDR3 nucleotides read TGTGCCAGCAGTGAAAACGGCCAGTATTCGCAGTATTTT. Translation gives CASSENGQYSQYF.

The chain employs TRBV6-1 and TRBJ1-4; the match to TRBD1 covers 9 bases. There are 14 residues in the CDR3. Looked up from germline, CDR1 is MNHNS and CDR2 is SASEGT. J was trimmed by 8 bases and V by 4 bases; bases with no gene match: 5. CDR3 in amino acids: CASSVGTGHEKLFF. The CDR3 nucleotides read TGTGCCAGCAGTGTTGGGACAGGGCACGAAAAACTGTTTTTT.

The rearrangement uses TRBV4-1 and TRBJ1-2; TRBD1 matches at 9 bases. The CDR3 length is 16 residues. J gave up 3 bases and V 0 bases, and 5 bases lay outside the gene matches. Germline V gene sequence: CDR1 MGHRA, CDR2 YSYEKL. CDR3 in DNA: TGCGCCAGCAGCCAAGATACGACAGGGGGACACTATGGCTACACCTTC. Translated: CASSQDTTGGHYGYTF.

The chain carries TRBV7-9 and TRBJ1-1; 9 bases fit TRBD1. Germline CDR1 reads SEHNR; CDR2 reads FQNEAQ (reference sequence). The length of the CDR3 is 12 residues. J lost 12 bases, V lost 3 bases, and 5 bases had no gene match. Here the CDR3 DNA reads TGTGCCAGCAGCTTTCGGGACAGGGAACCTTTCTTT. It is translated as CASSFRDREPFF.

The chain is built from TRBV29-1 and TRBJ2-1; D may correspond to TRBD1 or TRBD2 (5 bases each). This CDR3 has 15 amino acids. V was trimmed by 6 bases and J by 0 bases, leaving 15 bases between them. Germline CDR1 reads SQVTM; CDR2 reads ANQGSEA. The chain's CDR3 is CSVQRDGNSYNEQFF. CDR3 sequence (DNA): TGCAGCGTCCAAAGGGACGGCAACTCCTACAATGAGCAGTTCTTC.

This chain links TRBV7-2 with TRBJ1-2; D gene ambiguous. Germline CDR1 SGHTA, CDR2 FQGNSA. V was trimmed by 5 bases and J by 7 bases, leaving 11 bases between them. The CDR3 loop spans 12 amino acids. The CDR3 DNA reads TGTGCCAGCAGCCCCCTGAACAGTGGCTACACCTTC. Residues: CASSPLNSGYTF.

This chain uses TRBV5-1 with TRBJ2-1; D possibly corresponds to TRBD2 (5 bases). V lost 0 bases and J lost 8, with 15 bases in between. Germline values: CDR1 SGHRS, CDR2 YFSETQ. CDR3 length: 15 residues. The CDR3 DNA reads TGCGCCAGCAGCTTGGTTCGATCGGACTTTGATGAGCAGTTCTTC. Its translation is CASSLVRSDFDEQFF.

The CDR3: CASSSLNSGNTGELFF. In nucleotides, the CDR3 is TGTGCCAGCAGCTCCCTGAATAGCGGGAACACCGGGGAGCTGTTTTTT. The chain combines TRBV7-6 with TRBJ2-2, with D maybe TRBD2 (6 bases). V was clipped by 4 bases and J by 1 base, with 13 bases between them. Germline CDR1 and CDR2: SGHVS and FNYEAQ. The CDR3 sequence is 16 residues long.

The chain joins TRBV7-8 to TRBJ2-3, with D possibly matching TRBD2 (6 bases). Trimming took off 4 bases at V and 4 bases at J, with 12 bases between the two ends. The V gene's germline CDR1 is SGHVS and CDR2 FQNEAQ. There are 14 residues in the CDR3. The CDR3 loop is CASSSRLVADTQYF. The CDR3 DNA sequence: TGTGCCAGCAGCTCTAGACTAGTGGCAGATACGCAGTATTTT.

The CDR3 region has the DNA TGCGCCAGCAGCCAGATCTTCTATGGGCAGGGAGAAGGGGCCAACGTCCTGACTTTC. Protein sequence: CASSQIFYGQGEGANVLTF. The rearrangement uses TRBV4-1 and TRBJ2-6; perhaps D is TRBD1 or TRBD2 (5 bases each). The CDR3 has 19 residues. Trimming pared 3 bases from V and 4 bases from J, leaving 22 bases between. Germline V lookup: CDR1 MGHRA, CDR2 YSYEKL.

Only a few counts were recorded for this clone. This sequence joins TRBV18 and TRBJ2-4, with D perhaps given as TRBD1 or TRBD2 (6 bases each). Trimming left V 8 bases short and J 1 base short, with 18 bases between. CDR3 length: 16 amino acids. CDR1 is KGHSH and CDR2 is LQKENI in the germline V gene. The DNA of the CDR3 is TGTGCCAGCCAAGGGGAGGCCGACAGGGCCAAAAACATTCAGTACTTC. This codes for CASQGEADRAKNIQYF.

The chain recombines TRBV5-8 with TRBJ2-1, with TRBD1 matching 9 bases. The length of the CDR3 is 15 residues. The germline gives CDR1 SGHTS, CDR2 YDEGEE. Trimming took 4 bases from V and 9 from J; bases not matched to a gene: 11. CDR3 sequence: CASSIRTGVSGEQFF. The CDR3 coding sequence is TGTGCCAGCAGCATAAGGACAGGGGTAAGCGGTGAGCAGTTCTTC. The full variable domain, completed using reference TRBV5-8 and TRBJ2-1, is EAGVTQSPTHLIKTRGQQATLRCSPISGHTSVYWYQQALGLGLQFLLWYDEGEERNRGNFPPRFSGRQFPNYSSELNVNALELEDSALYLCASSIRTGVSGEQFFGPGTRLTVL.

This chain joins TRBV18 and TRBJ1-5; D gene uncertain. The V gene's germline CDR1 is KGHSH and CDR2 LQKENI. The CDR3 is 16 residues long. Between the trimmed V and J ends, which lost 2 bases and 0 bases, there was a span of 11 bases. The CDR3 loop is CASSPIPTYSNQPQHF. The CDR3 DNA follows: TGTGCCAGCTCACCAATTCCGACCTATAGCAATCAGCCCCAGCATTTT.

This clone was observed once. V and J are TRBV7-2 and TRBJ1-4; 9 bases agree with TRBD1. The J segment lost 8 bases and the V segment lost 4 bases, leaving 8 bases of the junction unmatched. The germline gives CDR1 SGHTA, CDR2 FQGNSA. The CDR3 has 15 amino acids. CDR3 sequence (DNA): TGTGCCAGCAGCTCAGACAGGGGGGCGACGGAAAAACTGTTTTTT. It codes for CASSSDRGATEKLFF.

J is TRBJ2-5 and V is TRBV6-5; D tentatively reads TRBD1 or TRBD2 (5 bases each). This CDR3 has 16 amino acids. Trimming pared 0 bases from V and 2 bases from J, leaving 13 bases between. CDR1 MNHEY and CDR2 SVGAGI come from the germline V gene. The CDR3 reads CASSYSLGPSQETQYF. Here the CDR3 DNA reads TGTGCCAGCAGTTACTCCCTGGGACCAAGTCAAGAGACCCAGTACTTC.